This record covers a single TCR beta chain. The antigen this receptor binds is unknown. No much larger clone exists at a distance of one base, and base qualities are not known. The Qiagen DNeasy kit was used to extract genomic DNA both from unsorted PBMCs and from the negatively selected CD4+ and CD8+ fractions. TCR beta CDR3 regions were subjected to amplification by immunoSEQ multiplex PCR with primers that anneal to V and J segments. Amplification bias was minimized using a synthetic immune receptor repertoire, and residual bias was removed computationally after sequencing. The published analysis was carried out like this. Repertoire diversity was quantified as the Shannon entropy index using custom Python scripts. The unsorted, CD4+ and CD8+ repertoires were each analyzed separately, with the exception of combined analyses, where CD4+ and CD8+ sequences were merged in silico. Clonal expansion was defined as a frequency increase of at least 2-fold after treatment compared with C1D1, and clones undetected at baseline were assigned a pseudocount of 0.5. Singleton clones were defined as clones with 0 or 1 copy at C1D1, and non-singleton clones were defined as clones with 2 or more copies. By matching protein sequences in sorted samples from the same patient, clones expanded in unsorted samples were annotated as CD4+, CD8+ or unknown. Diversity changes from C1D1 to C4D1 were tested in paired samples using Wilcoxon tests. TCRdb mirrors the immuneACCESS table, restricted to in-frame sequences. Some clones are absent from its copies; in checked studies, under half trace to an unresolved V gene, and the reason for the others is unknown. V, J and clone size are taken as reported in that table, and D and trimming were inferred from the DNA itself. In all, the sample holds 35,000 to 45,000 clones, and 70% to 80% of those were seen once. The top ten constitute 2.5% to 3.5% of the sample.

This entry is derived from a study of PD-1 blockade in classical Hodgkin lymphoma (dated by TCRdb to 2019 to 2021). In terms of the full investigation: Nivolumab dosing was 3 mg/kg intravenously every 2 weeks, continuing until either disease progression or unacceptable toxicity. A peripheral blood immune signature of response to PD-1 blockade in classical Hodgkin lymphoma was defined using TCR beta sequencing and CyTOF.

What the authors observed across the whole study: CD4+ but not CD8+ TCR diversity rose significantly by C4D1 (p=0.0027 vs p=0.16), most apparent in complete responders (p=0.02). Lower diversity was observed in patients in whom nivolumab was started less than 1 year after ASCT, and these patients were excluded from later analyses so that confounding by immune reconstitution would be avoided. Baseline TCR diversity was reported as lower in newly diagnosed patients than in healthy donors, and lower still in relapsed/refractory patients. Only a single clinical trial cohort was studied, and what caused the repertoire differences, possibly disease activity or prior therapy, remained undefined. Trial patients with a complete response had baseline diversity similar to that of newly diagnosed patients, while partial responders and progressors had significantly lower diversity.

The sample's time point label is to be understood as: cycle 1 day 1 (C1D1), immediately before nivolumab initiation. Every trial patient had relapsed following autologous stem cell transplantation, and prior brentuximab vedotin exposure was what differed among cohorts A, B and C. The trial cohort was composed of under 70 patients with relapsed/refractory classical Hodgkin lymphoma, for whom complete response, partial response or progressive disease was recorded as best overall response. Single-agent nivolumab was administered to trial patients in the multi-cohort phase II CheckMate 205 trial. An independent review committee assessed best overall response by applying the 2007 International Working Group response criteria. Trial PBMCs were collected just before the start of nivolumab (C1D1) and during therapy at cycle 2 day 1 and cycle 4 day 1. After peripheral blood was drawn into 8 mL Vacutainer Cell Preparation Tubes, PBMCs were isolated by centrifugation and then cryopreserved.

The sample in question was peripheral blood mononuclear cells (PBMCs), obtained at baseline. This TCR came from a human donor with classical Hodgkin lymphoma.

The DNA is TGTGCCAGCAGCCTAGTCGAGGGGGTGGAGGCTTTCTTT. It is translated as CASSLVEGVEAFF. The sequence is built from TRBV28 and TRBJ1-1, and the D gene may be TRBD1, 6 bases matching. CDR1 and CDR2, per the germline V gene, are MDHEN and SYDVKM. CDR3 length: 13 amino acids, cysteine to phenylalanine. The only DNA kept is the CDR3, 39 bases in frame from the first base. V is reduced by 6 bases and J by 11 bases, leaving a spacing of 19 bases between them.